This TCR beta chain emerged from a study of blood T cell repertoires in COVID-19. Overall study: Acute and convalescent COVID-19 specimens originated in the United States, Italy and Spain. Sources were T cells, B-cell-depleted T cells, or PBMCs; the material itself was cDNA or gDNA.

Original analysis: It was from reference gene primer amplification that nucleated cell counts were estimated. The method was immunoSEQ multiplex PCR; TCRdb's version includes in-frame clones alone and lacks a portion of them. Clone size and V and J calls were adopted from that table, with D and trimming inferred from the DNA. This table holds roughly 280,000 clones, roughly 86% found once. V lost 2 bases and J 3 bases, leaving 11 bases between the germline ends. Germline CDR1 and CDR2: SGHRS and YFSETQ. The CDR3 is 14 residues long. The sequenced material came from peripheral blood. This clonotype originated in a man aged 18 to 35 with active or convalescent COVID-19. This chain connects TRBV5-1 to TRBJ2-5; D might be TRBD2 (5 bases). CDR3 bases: TGCGCCAGCAGCTTTACTAGGACCGAAGAGACCCAGTACTTC. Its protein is CASSFTRTEETQYF.